There are many counts of the clone carrying this T cell receptor beta chain. This sample's TCRbeta library carried unique molecular identifier barcodes. TCRdb ran MiXCR on the PCR reads and lists one entry per CDR3 protein. The sample contains about 97,000 distinct CDR3 sequences, over 6% of which appear only once. This sample was taken from a study of T-cell reconstitution after alpha-beta-depleted transplantation in children. V lost 7 bases and J lost 3; bases outside the gene matches: 7. CDR3 size: 14 residues. The germline V gene encodes CDR1 ENHRY and CDR2 SYGVKD. This sequence joins TRBV10-3 and TRBJ2-7; 9 bases map to TRBD2. This specimen consisted of PBMCs, obtained before TCRalphabeta/CD19-depleted stem cell transplant. The sequence was collected from a boy aged 2 to 9 with acute lymphoblastic leukemia, due to receive a stem cell transplant. Here the CDR3 DNA reads TGTGCCATCAAATCGGGACTAGCCCTCTACGAGCAGTACTTC. Residues: CAIKSGLALYEQYF.